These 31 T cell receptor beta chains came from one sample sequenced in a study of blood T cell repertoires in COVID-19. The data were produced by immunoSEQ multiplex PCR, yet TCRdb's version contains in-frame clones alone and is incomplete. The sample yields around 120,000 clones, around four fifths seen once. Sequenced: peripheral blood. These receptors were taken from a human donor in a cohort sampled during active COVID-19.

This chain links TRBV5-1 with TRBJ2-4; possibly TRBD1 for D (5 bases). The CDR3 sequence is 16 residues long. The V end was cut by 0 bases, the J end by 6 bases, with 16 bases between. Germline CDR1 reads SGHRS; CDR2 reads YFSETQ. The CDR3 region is CASSLGSSGAGNIQYF. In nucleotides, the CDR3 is TGCGCCAGCAGCTTGGGGTCTAGTGGGGCTGGAAACATTCAGTACTTC.

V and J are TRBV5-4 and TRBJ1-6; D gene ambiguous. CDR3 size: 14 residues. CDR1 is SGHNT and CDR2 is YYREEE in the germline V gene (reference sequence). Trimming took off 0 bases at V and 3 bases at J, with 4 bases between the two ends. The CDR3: CASSLDIYNSPLHF. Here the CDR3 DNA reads TGTGCCAGCAGCTTGGACATCTATAATTCACCCCTCCACTTT.

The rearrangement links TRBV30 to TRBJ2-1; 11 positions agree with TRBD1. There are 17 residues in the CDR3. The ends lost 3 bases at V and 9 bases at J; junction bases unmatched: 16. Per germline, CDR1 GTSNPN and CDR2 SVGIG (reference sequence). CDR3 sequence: CAWSETRPGQGAGEQFF. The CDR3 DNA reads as TGTGCCTGGAGCGAAACCCGACCAGGACAGGGGGCTGGTGAGCAGTTCTTC.

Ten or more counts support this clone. This chain's CDR3 is CASSLGGSGELFF. The CDR3 DNA reads as TGTGCCAGCAGCCTCGGAGGGTCCGGGGAGCTGTTTTTT. The chain couples TRBV14 to TRBJ2-2; D might be TRBD2 (6 bases). Germline V gene data show CDR1 as SGHDN and CDR2 as FVKESK. The ends were cut back, 4 bases at V and 6 bases at J, with 9 bases in the middle. The CDR3 consists of 13 residues.

The CDR3 protein is CATSRGVAGGRSKNIQYF. As DNA, the CDR3 is TGTGCCACCAGCAGAGGGGTAGCGGGGGGGCGTTCCAAAAACATTCAGTACTTC. J is TRBJ2-4 and V is TRBV15; TRBD2 matches 11 bases. V lost 1 base, J lost 2 bases, and 7 bases stayed unmatched. CDR1 LNHNV and CDR2 YYDKDF come from the germline V gene (reference sequence). The CDR3 is 18 residues long. Looking up the rest from reference TRBV15 and TRBJ2-4 gives the full variable domain: DAMVIQNPRYQVTQFGKPVTLSCSQTLNHNVMYWYQQKSSQAPKLLFHYYDKDFNNEADTPDNFQSRRPNTSFCFLDIRSPGLGDTAMYLCATSRGVAGGRSKNIQYFGAGTRLSVL.

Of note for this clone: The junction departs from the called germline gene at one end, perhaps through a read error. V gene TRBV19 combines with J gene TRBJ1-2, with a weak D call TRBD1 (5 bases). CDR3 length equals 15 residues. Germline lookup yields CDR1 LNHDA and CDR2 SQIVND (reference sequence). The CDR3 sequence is CASSVRRQPVYDYTF. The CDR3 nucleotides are TGTGCCAGTAGTGTCCGAAGACAGCCTGTCTATGACTACACCTTC.

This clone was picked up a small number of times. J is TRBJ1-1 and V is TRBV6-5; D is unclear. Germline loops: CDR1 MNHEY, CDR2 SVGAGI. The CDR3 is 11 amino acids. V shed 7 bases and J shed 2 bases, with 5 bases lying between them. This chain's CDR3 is CASIQNTEAFF. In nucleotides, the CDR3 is TGTGCCAGCATCCAAAACACTGAAGCTTTCTTT.

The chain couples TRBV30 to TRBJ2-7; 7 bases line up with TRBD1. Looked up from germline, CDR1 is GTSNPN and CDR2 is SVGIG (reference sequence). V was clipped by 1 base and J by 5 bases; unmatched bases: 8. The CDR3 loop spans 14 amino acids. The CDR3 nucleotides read TGTGCCTGGAGTGCGGACAGGCAGGGCCACGAGCAGTACTTC. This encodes CAWSADRQGHEQYF.

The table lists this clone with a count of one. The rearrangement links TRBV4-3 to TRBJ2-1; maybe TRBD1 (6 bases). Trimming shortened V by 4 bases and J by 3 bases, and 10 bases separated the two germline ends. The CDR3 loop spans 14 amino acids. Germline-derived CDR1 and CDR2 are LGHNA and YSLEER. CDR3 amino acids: CASSPTGNYNEQFF. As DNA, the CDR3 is TGCGCCAGCAGCCCAACAGGGAACTACAATGAGCAGTTCTTC.

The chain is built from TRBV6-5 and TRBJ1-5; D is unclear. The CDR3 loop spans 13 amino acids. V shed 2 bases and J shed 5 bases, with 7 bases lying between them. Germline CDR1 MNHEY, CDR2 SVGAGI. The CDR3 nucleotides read TGTGCCAGCAGTTACAAGGAGTATCAGCCCCAGCATTTT. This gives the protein CASSYKEYQPQHF.

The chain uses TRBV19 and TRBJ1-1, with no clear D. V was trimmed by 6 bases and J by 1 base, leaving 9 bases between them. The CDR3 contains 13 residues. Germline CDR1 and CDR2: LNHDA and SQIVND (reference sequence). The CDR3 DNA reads TGTGCCAGTAGAACAGAGACGAACACTGAAGCTTTCTTT. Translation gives CASRTETNTEAFF.

The CDR3 bases are TGCGCCAGCAGGGGGACAGCCTACAATGAGCAGTTCTTC. It specifies CASRGTAYNEQFF. The V gene is TRBV10-2, the J gene TRBJ2-1; TRBD1 matches at 7 bases. Per germline, CDR1 WSHSY and CDR2 SAAADI. This CDR3 has 13 amino acids. The trim removed 6 bases at V and 2 bases at J, leaving 1 base unmatched.

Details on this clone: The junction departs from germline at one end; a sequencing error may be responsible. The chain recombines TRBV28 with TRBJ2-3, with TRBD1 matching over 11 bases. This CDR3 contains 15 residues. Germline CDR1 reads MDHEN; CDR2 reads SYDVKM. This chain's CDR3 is CASSLAGQGADTQYF. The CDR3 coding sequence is TGTGCTAGCAGTTTAGCGGGACAGGGGGCAGATACGCAGTATTTT.

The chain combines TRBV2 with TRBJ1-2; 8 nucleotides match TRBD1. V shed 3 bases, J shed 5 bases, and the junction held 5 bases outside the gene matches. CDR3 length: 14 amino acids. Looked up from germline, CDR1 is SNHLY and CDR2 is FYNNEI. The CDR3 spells CASSDNRGWYGYTF. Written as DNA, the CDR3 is TGTGCCAGCAGTGATAACAGGGGGTGGTATGGCTACACCTTC.

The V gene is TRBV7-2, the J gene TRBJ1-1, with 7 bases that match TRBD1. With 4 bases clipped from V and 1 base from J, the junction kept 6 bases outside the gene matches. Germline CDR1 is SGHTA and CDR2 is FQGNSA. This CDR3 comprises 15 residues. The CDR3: CASSSKTGRNTEAFF. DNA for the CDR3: TGTGCCAGCAGCTCCAAGACAGGGCGGAACACTGAAGCTTTCTTT. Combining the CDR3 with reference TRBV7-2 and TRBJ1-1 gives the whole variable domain GAGVSQSPSNKVTEKGKDVELRCDPISGHTALYWYRQSLGQGLEFLIYFQGNSAPDKSGLPSDRFSAERTGGSVSTLTIQRTQQEDSAVYLCASSSKTGRNTEAFFGQGTRLTVV.

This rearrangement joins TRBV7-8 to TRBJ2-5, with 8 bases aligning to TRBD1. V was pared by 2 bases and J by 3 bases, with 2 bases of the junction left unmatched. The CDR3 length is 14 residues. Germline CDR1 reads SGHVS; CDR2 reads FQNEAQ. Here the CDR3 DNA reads TGTGCCAGCAGCTTACAGACAGGGGAAGAGACCCAGTACTTC. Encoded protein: CASSLQTGEETQYF. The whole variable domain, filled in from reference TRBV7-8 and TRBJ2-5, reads GAGVSQSPRYKVAKRGQDVALRCDPISGHVSLFWYQQALGQGPEFLTYFQNEAQLDKSGLPSDRFFAERPEGSVSTLKIQRTQQEDSAVYLCASSLQTGEETQYFGPGTRLLVL.

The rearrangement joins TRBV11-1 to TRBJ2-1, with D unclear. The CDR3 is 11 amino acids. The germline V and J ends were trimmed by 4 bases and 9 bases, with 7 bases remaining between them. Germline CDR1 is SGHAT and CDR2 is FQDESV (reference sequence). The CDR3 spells CASSSHGEQFF. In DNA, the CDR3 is TGTGCCAGCAGCTCACATGGTGAGCAGTTCTTC.

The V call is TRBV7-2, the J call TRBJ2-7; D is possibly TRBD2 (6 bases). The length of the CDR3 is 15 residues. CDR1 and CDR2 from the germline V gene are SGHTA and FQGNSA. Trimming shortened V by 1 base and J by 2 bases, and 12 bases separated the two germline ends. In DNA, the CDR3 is TGTGCCAGCAGCTTAGGGGGGGATCGCCCCTACGAGCAGTACTTC. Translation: CASSLGGDRPYEQYF. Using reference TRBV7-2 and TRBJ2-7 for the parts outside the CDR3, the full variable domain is GAGVSQSPSNKVTEKGKDVELRCDPISGHTALYWYRQSLGQGLEFLIYFQGNSAPDKSGLPSDRFSAERTGGSVSTLTIQRTQQEDSAVYLCASSLGGDRPYEQYFGPGTRLTVT.

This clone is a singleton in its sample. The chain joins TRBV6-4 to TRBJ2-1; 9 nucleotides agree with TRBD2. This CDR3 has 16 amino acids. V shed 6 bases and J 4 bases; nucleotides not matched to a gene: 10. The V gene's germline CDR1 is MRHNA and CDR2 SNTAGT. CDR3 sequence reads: CASSALERGVYNEQFF. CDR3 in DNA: TGTGCCAGCAGCGCCCTTGAGCGGGGGGTGTACAATGAGCAGTTCTTC.

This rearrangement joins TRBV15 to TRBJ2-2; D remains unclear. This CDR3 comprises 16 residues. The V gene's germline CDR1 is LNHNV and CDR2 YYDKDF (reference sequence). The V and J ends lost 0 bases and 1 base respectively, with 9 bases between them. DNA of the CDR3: TGTGCCACCAGCAGAGAGTCGTCAGAGAACACCGGGGAGCTGTTTTTT. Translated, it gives CATSRESSENTGELFF.

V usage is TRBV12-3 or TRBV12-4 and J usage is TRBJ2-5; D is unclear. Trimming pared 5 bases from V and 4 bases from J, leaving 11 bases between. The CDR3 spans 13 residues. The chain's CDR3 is CASSLLSAETQYF. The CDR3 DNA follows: TGTGCCAGCAGTCTACTATCTGCAGAGACCCAGTACTTC.

CDR3 protein: CASSLVRGQGRLKTQYF. The DNA for the CDR3 is TGTGCCAGCAGCTTAGTCAGGGGACAGGGGCGGCTGAAGACCCAGTACTTC. The chain couples TRBV7-2 to TRBJ2-5; 10 positions agree with TRBD1. The CDR3 loop spans 17 amino acids. Germline trimming cut 1 base from V and 6 bases from J; bases unmatched to any gene: 11. Germline-derived CDR1 and CDR2 are SGHTA and FQGNSA. Full variable domain (rest looked up from reference TRBV7-2 and TRBJ2-5): GAGVSQSPSNKVTEKGKDVELRCDPISGHTALYWYRQSLGQGLEFLIYFQGNSAPDKSGLPSDRFSAERTGGSVSTLTIQRTQQEDSAVYLCASSLVRGQGRLKTQYFGPGTRLLVL.

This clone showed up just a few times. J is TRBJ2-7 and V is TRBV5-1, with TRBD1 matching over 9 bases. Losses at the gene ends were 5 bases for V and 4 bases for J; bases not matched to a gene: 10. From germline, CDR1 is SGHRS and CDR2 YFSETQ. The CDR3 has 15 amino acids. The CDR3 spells CASRRGTGSRYEQYF. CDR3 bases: TGCGCCAGCAGAAGGGGGACAGGGAGTAGATACGAGCAGTACTTC.

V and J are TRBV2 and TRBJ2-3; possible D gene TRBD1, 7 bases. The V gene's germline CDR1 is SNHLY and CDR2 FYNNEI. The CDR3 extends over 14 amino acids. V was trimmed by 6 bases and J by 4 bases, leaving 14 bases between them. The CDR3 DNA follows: TGTGCCAGCAGCTTTCAGGGGGGCCCAGATACGCAGTATTTT. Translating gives CASSFQGGPDTQYF.

The CDR3 spells CASSLGSTSGKGHEQYF. DNA of the CDR3: TGCGCCAGCAGCCTGGGGTCAACTAGCGGGAAGGGACACGAGCAGTACTTC. This chain joins TRBV5-1 and TRBJ2-7; 10 bases line up with TRBD2. Germline V gives CDR1 SGHRS, CDR2 YFSETQ. There are 17 residues in the CDR3. Germline trimming cut 4 bases from V and 5 bases from J; bases unmatched to any gene: 15.

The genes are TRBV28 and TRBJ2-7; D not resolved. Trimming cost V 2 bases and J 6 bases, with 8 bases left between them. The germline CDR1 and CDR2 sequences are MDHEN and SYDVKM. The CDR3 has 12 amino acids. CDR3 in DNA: TGTGCCAGCAGTTTAAGCAGAGGCGAGCAGTACTTC. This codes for CASSLSRGEQYF.

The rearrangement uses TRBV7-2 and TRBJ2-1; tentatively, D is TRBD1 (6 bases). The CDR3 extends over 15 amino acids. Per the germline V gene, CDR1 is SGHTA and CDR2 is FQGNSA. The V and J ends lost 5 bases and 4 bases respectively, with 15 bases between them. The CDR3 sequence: CASSPWAGDYNEQFF. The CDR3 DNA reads TGTGCCAGCAGCCCGTGGGCAGGGGATTACAATGAGCAGTTCTTC.

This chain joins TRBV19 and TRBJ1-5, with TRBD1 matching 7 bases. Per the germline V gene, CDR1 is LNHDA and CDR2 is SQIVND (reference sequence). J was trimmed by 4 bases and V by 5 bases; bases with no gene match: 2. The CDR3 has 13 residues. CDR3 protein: CASSPDRNQPQHF. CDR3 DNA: TGTGCCAGTAGTCCGGACAGGAATCAGCCCCAGCATTTT.

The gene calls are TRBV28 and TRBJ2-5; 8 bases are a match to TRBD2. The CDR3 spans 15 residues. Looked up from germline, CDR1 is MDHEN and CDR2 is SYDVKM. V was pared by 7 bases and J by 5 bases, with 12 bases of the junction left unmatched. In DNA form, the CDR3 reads TGTGCCAGCACGCGGGCGGGAGGAGTTGGTGAGACCCAGTACTTC. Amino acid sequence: CASTRAGGVGETQYF.

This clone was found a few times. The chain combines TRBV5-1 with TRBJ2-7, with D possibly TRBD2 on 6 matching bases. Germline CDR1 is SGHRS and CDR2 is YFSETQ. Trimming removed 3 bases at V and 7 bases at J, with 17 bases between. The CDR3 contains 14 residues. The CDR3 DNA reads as TGCGCCAGCAGCTCGGGTGGGGGGAACCGGGAGCAGTACTTC. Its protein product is CASSSGGGNREQYF. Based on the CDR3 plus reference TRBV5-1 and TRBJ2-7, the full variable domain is KAGVTQTPRYLIKTRGQQVTLSCSPISGHRSVSWYQQTPGQGLQFLFEYFSETQRNKGNFPGRFSGRQFSNSRSEMNVSTLELGDSALYLCASSSGGGNREQYFGPGTRLTVT.

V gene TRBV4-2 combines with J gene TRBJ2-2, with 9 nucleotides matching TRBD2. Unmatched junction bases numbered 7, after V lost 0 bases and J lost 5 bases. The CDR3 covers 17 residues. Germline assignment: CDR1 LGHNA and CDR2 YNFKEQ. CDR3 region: CASSQDRGGAYTGELFF. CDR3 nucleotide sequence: TGTGCCAGCAGCCAAGACCGCGGGGGGGCCTATACCGGGGAGCTGTTTTTT.